These T cell receptor beta chains were read from a single sample in a study of blood T cells in healthy people across ages. TCRdb re-called the 5' RACE reads with MiXCR, one entry per CDR3 protein. Of around 900,000 distinct CDR3 sequences in the sample, roughly 26% were seen once. Sequenced input: blood. The receptors stem from a woman aged 80 or over in good health. CDR3s include the opening cysteine and the closing phenylalanine or tryptophan. A D gene is named only where the DNA matches it firmly. Expanded clones get a size class; other rows say once, few or many, or leave the size out.

clone_size | j_call | v_call | d_call | cdr3_aa | cdr3_nt
many | TRBJ2-3 | TRBV4-3 | . | CASSQDRAIMTDTQYF | TGCGCCAGCAGCCAAGATAGGGCTATAATGACAGATACGCAGTATTTT
few | TRBJ2-1 | TRBV7-2 | TRBD2 | CASSTRTSGGTGEQFF | TGTGCCAGCAGCACCCGGACTAGCGGGGGAACTGGTGAGCAGTTCTTC
many | TRBJ2-1 | TRBV6-6 | TRBD2 | CASCPSGGYNEQFF | TGTGCCAGCTGCCCAAGCGGGGGGTACAATGAGCAGTTCTTC
few | TRBJ2-3 | TRBV7-9 | TRBD2 | CASSAGTSGGRADTQYF | TGTGCCAGCAGCGCCGGGACTAGCGGGGGGCGGGCAGATACGCAGTATTTT
many | TRBJ2-3 | TRBV7-2 | TRBD1 | CASTFQGADTQYF | TGTGCCAGCACCTTCCAGGGGGCAGATACGCAGTATTTT
many | TRBJ2-1 | TRBV6-5 | TRBD2 | CASSRKLAGGIHEQFF | TGTGCCAGCAGTCGAAAACTAGCGGGGGGGATCCATGAGCAGTTCTTC
many | TRBJ2-3 | TRBV6-2/TRBV6-3 | . | CASSYQAHTQYF | TGTGCCAGCAGTTACCAGGCACATACGCAGTATTTT
many | TRBJ2-1 | TRBV6-2/TRBV6-3 | . | CASRTLAVGARVYNEQFF | TGTGCCAGCCGAACCTTAGCGGTAGGGGCGCGAGTTTACAATGAGCAGTTCTTC
. | TRBJ1-5 | TRBV18 | . | CASSLTGPYSNQPQHF | TGTGCCAGCTCACTGACAGGTCCTTATAGCAATCAGCCCCAGCATTTT
. | TRBJ1-5 | TRBV20-1 | . | CSAIVGTFLGDQPQHF | TGCAGTGCTATTGTAGGGACATTTCTTGGGGATCAGCCCCAGCATTTT
. | TRBJ2-3 | TRBV7-9 | TRBD2 | CASSHGTKTTDTQYF | TGTGCCAGCAGCCACGGGACTAAAACCACAGATACGCAGTATTTT
many | TRBJ2-3 | TRBV20-1 | . | CSARGSGVDTQYF | TGCAGTGCTAGAGGGTCAGGGGTAGATACGCAGTATTTT
few | TRBJ1-1 | TRBV20-1 | . | CSARDNKGRGTEAFF | TGCAGTGCTAGAGATAATAAGGGGCGAGGCACTGAAGCTTTCTTT
once | TRBJ2-3 | TRBV3-1 | . | CASSQISVEDTQYF | TGTGCCAGCAGCCAAATTTCCGTAGAAGATACGCAGTATTTT
many | TRBJ2-6 | TRBV5-1 | . | CASSLARGTVLYSGANVLTF | TGCGCCAGCAGCTTGGCCCGGGGGACAGTCCTTTACTCTGGGGCCAACGTCCTGACTTTC
few | TRBJ1-6 | TRBV10-2 | . | CASRDPRRGEPLHF | TGCGCCAGCAGGGACCCTCGTCGAGGAGAACCCCTCCACTTT
. | TRBJ1-2 | TRBV20-1 | . | CSASGKSYGYTF | TGCAGTGCTTCTGGGAAATCCTATGGCTACACCTTC
. | TRBJ2-2 | TRBV15 | . | CATSRDLARNTGELFF | TGTGCCACCAGCAGAGATCTTGCCAGGAACACCGGGGAGCTGTTTTTT
few | TRBJ2-7 | TRBV14 | TRBD2 | CASSQVRAGGQIEQYF | TGTGCCAGCAGCCAAGTCCGAGCGGGGGGGCAGATTGAGCAGTACTTC
many | TRBJ2-5 | TRBV12-3/TRBV12-4 | . | CASSFNGETQYF | TGTGCCAGCAGTTTTAACGGAGAGACCCAGTACTTC
many | TRBJ2-7 | TRBV20-1 | . | CSASVSYEQYF | TGCAGTGCTAGCGTTTCCTACGAGCAGTACTTC
many | TRBJ2-7 | TRBV18 | TRBD1 | CASSQSGTGSYEQYF | TGTGCCAGCTCACAGTCCGGGACAGGCTCCTACGAGCAGTACTTC
. | TRBJ1-1 | TRBV7-2 | . | CASSLTAPEAFF | TGTGCCAGCAGCTTGACAGCCCCGGAAGCTTTCTTT
. | TRBJ2-5 | TRBV4-3 | . | CASSQSKKQYF | TGCGCCAGCAGCCAATCAAAAAAGCAGTACTTC
many | TRBJ2-3 | TRBV15 | TRBD2 | CATSSRFTSGGAKLDTQYF | TGTGCCACCAGCAGCCGCTTCACTAGCGGGGGGGCCAAGTTAGATACGCAGTATTTT
few | TRBJ1-2 | TRBV5-4 | . | CASSKPNEIGYGYTF | TGTGCCAGCAGTAAACCAAACGAGATCGGCTATGGCTACACCTTC
. | TRBJ1-5 | TRBV24-1 | . | CATSVRGGNQPRHF | TGTGCCACCAGTGTGAGGGGCGGCAATCAGCCCCGGCATTTT
. | TRBJ2-2 | TRBV4-1 | TRBD2 | CASSQDVPNSGTGELFF | TGCGCCAGCAGCCAAGATGTACCAAATAGCGGGACCGGGGAGCTGTTTTTT
. | TRBJ2-2 | TRBV7-2 | TRBD1 | CVSSLARVGGSTGELFF | TGTGTCAGCAGCTTAGCGAGGGTAGGGGGCTCCACCGGGGAGCTGTTTTTT
. | TRBJ2-3 | TRBV12-3/TRBV12-4 | . | CASIPSERTDAEYF | TGTGCCAGCATCCCTAGCGAGCGAACAGATGCGGAGTATTTT
. | TRBJ2-5 | TRBV20-1 | TRBD2 | CSATSGASREQYF | TGCAGTGCCACTAGCGGGGCTTCCAGGGAGCAGTACTTC
few | TRBJ2-4 | TRBV5-6 | . | CASSFMYLAKNVQYF | TGTGCCAGCAGCTTCATGTATCTAGCCAAAAACGTTCAGTACTTC
many | TRBJ2-3 | TRBV6-5 | . | CASRPTLTGFEYF | TGTGCCAGCAGACCAACCCTGACGGGTTTCGAGTATTTT
many | TRBJ2-5 | TRBV9 | . | CASSPSTKAQYF | TGTGCCAGCAGCCCCTCCACGAAGGCCCAGTACTTC
many | TRBJ2-1 | TRBV30 | TRBD2 | CAWSVRVAGPQFF | TGTGCCTGGAGTGTAAGAGTAGCGGGGCCTCAGTTCTTC
few | TRBJ2-1 | TRBV6-2/TRBV6-3 | TRBD2 | CASWTSGGGYNEQFF | TGTGCCAGCTGGACTAGCGGGGGGGGCTACAATGAGCAGTTCTTC
few | TRBJ2-3 | TRBV9 | . | CASSVARGTDTQYF | TGTGCCAGCAGCGTAGCGAGGGGTACAGATACGCAGTATTTT
many | TRBJ2-1 | TRBV25-1 | TRBD1 | CASKPTGTGFFEQFF | TGTGCCAGCAAGCCAACCGGGACAGGGTTCTTTGAGCAGTTCTTC
. | TRBJ2-4 | TRBV18 | TRBD1 | CASSGTGTFGQYF | TGTGCCAGCTCCGGGACAGGGACCTTCGGGCAGTACTTC
. | TRBJ2-2 | TRBV5-1 | TRBD1 | CASSSGTGGTGELFF | TGCGCCAGCAGCTCCGGGACAGGGGGCACCGGGGAGCTGTTTTTT
. | TRBJ1-3 | TRBV12-3/TRBV12-4 | . | CASTWDIPGNTIYF | TGTGCCAGCACGTGGGACATTCCTGGAAACACCATATATTTT
many | TRBJ1-5 | TRBV5-1 | TRBD1 | CASSLGQGYQPQHF | TGCGCCAGCAGTTTGGGACAGGGGTATCAGCCCCAGCATTTT
once | TRBJ2-3 | TRBV5-1 | . | CASRDALGTDAQYF | TGCGCCAGCAGGGATGCATTGGGCACAGATGCGCAGTATTTT
many | TRBJ2-3 | TRBV29-1 | . | CSVSLRRSRSDTQYF | TGCAGCGTTTCTCTACGGCGTAGTAGATCGGATACGCAGTATTTT
many | TRBJ1-5 | TRBV6-6 | . | CASSYLGTNQPQHF | TGTGCCAGCAGTTACCTCGGGACGAATCAGCCCCAGCATTTT
. | TRBJ1-2 | TRBV5-6 | TRBD1 | CASSLTGVNGYTF | TGTGCCAGCAGCTTGACAGGGGTTAATGGCTACACCTTC